This is a list of T cell receptor beta chains from one sample in a study of early T cells in non-severe SARS-CoV-2 infection. TCRdb passed the 5' RACE reads through MiXCR, listing each CDR3 protein once. The sample yields fewer than 75,000 distinct CDR3 sequences, 20% seen once. Source: whole blood, taken at baseline. The source is an adult who was a healthcare worker with PCR-confirmed SARS-CoV-2 infection or an uninfected control (not recorded which). Each CDR3 is given with its conserved first and last residue. A D gene is named only where the DNA matches it firmly. Size is omitted from some rows. Given values are once, few, many or a class for expanded clones.

clone size	D gene	V gene	J gene	CDR3 DNA	CDR3 protein
many	NA	TRBV20-1	TRBJ2-1	TGCAGTGCTTCAACCGGGACGAAGTACAATGAGCAGTTCTTC	CSASTGTKYNEQFF
few	TRBD1	TRBV11-2	TRBJ1-5	TGTGCCAGCAGCTCTGACAGGGAAGTCCAGCCCCAGCATTTT	CASSSDREVQPQHF
NA	NA	TRBV5-6	TRBJ1-1	TGTGCCAGCAGCTTGGCCCGGGACGGCCTCTTAACTGAAGCTTTCTTT	CASSLARDGLLTEAFF
NA	NA	TRBV7-9	TRBJ1-2	TGTGCCAGCAGCTTTGACAGGTCTATCACCTTC	CASSFDRSITF
few	NA	TRBV7-2	TRBJ2-1	TGTGCCAGCAGCTTAGAACCCGTTAAAGGGGGTGAGCAGTTCTTC	CASSLEPVKGGEQFF
NA	NA	TRBV10-1	TRBJ2-6	TGCGCCAGCAGTGGAGGAAACTCTGGGGCCAACGTCCTGACTTTC	CASSGGNSGANVLTF
NA	NA	TRBV5-4	TRBJ1-1	TGTGCCAGCAGCTTGGGACTCGTGGTCACTGAAGCTTTCTTT	CASSLGLVVTEAFF
few	NA	TRBV11-2	TRBJ1-2	TGTGCCAGCAGCCCACAGGCAGAAATCTATGGCTACACCTTC	CASSPQAEIYGYTF
many	NA	TRBV12-3/TRBV12-4	TRBJ2-1	TGTGCCAGCCGCACAGGGCCGACCTACAATGAGCAGTTCTTC	CASRTGPTYNEQFF
NA	TRBD2	TRBV12-3/TRBV12-4	TRBJ2-3	TGTGCCAGCAGTTTACGGAGGACTAGCCGCACAGATACGCAGTATTTT	CASSLRRTSRTDTQYF
few	NA	TRBV10-3	TRBJ1-4	TGTGCCATCAGTGAGACCAATGAAAAACTGTTTTTT	CAISETNEKLFF
NA	TRBD1	TRBV12-3/TRBV12-4	TRBJ1-1	TGTGCCAGCAGTTTAGCGCCAGGGGGCGAAGTCAAAGCTTTCTTT	CASSLAPGGEVKAFF
NA	TRBD1	TRBV19	TRBJ1-1	TGTGCCACCGGACAGGGAATGAACACTGAAGCTTTCTTT	CATGQGMNTEAFF
many	NA	TRBV29-1	TRBJ1-4	TGCAGCGTGGCGAGGAGTCTTAATGAAAAACTGTTTTTT	CSVARSLNEKLFF
NA	TRBD1	TRBV20-1	TRBJ2-1	TGCAGTGCTCGTAGGGACAGTATCAATGAGCAGTTCTTC	CSARRDSINEQFF
few	NA	TRBV5-1	TRBJ1-5	TGCGCCAGCAGCCTGGGACCTCTAGGCGATCAGCCCCAGCATTTT	CASSLGPLGDQPQHF